These 15 T cell receptor beta chains originate from one sample sequenced in a study of T-cell reconstitution after alpha-beta-depleted transplantation in children. Preparation of the TCRbeta library was carried out with unique molecular identifiers. One entry per CDR3 protein, called by TCRdb with MiXCR from the PCR reads. The table lists about 980,000 distinct CDR3 sequences, about 29% of them singletons. Here the sequenced sample was PBMCs, mostly from graft donor cells, taken 360 days after TCRalphabeta/CD19-depleted stem cell transplant. The receptor set was obtained from a boy younger than two who had a stem cell transplant for SCID, so the T cells may come from the graft donor.

This clonotype was counted between two and nine times. The chain employs TRBV29-1 and TRBJ2-1; possible D gene TRBD1, 5 bases. This CDR3 has 12 amino acids. Deletions cut 6 bases from V and 8 bases from J, with 14 bases between. Looked up from germline, CDR1 is SQVTM and CDR2 is ANQGSEA. The CDR3 nucleotides are TGCAGCGTCCAGGGCGCCCTAGATGAGCAGTTCTTC. Amino acid sequence: CSVQGALDEQFF.

This clonotype has a handful of counts. The chain links TRBV5-5 to TRBJ2-2; D gene ambiguous. Deletions cut 0 bases from V and 0 bases from J, with 6 bases between. The CDR3 is 15 residues long. In germline, CDR1 is SGHKS, CDR2 YYEKEE (reference sequence). CDR3 sequence reads: CASSLEPTNTGELFF. The CDR3 nucleotides are TGTGCCAGCAGCTTGGAGCCGACGAACACCGGGGAGCTGTTTTTT.

This rearrangement joins TRBV7-9 to TRBJ1-4; D is uncertain. Germline-derived CDR1 and CDR2 are SEHNR and FQNEAQ (reference sequence). V was pared by 4 bases and J by 9 bases, with 18 bases between. The CDR3 is made up of 15 amino acids. CDR3 sequence (DNA): TGTGCCAGCAGCTCCTTAGTGGATCCGGGGAAAAAACTGTTTTTT. Its translation: CASSSLVDPGKKLFF.

This rearrangement joins TRBV5-1 to TRBJ1-1; D not certain. V was trimmed by 4 bases and J by 7 bases, leaving 8 bases between them. The germline CDR1 and CDR2 sequences are SGHRS and YFSETQ. The CDR3 totals 11 residues. This chain's CDR3 is CASSGFGEAFF. Written as DNA, the CDR3 is TGCGCCAGCAGCGGGTTCGGTGAAGCTTTCTTT. Full variable domain (missing parts from reference TRBV5-1 and TRBJ1-1): KAGVTQTPRYLIKTRGQQVTLSCSPISGHRSVSWYQQTPGQGLQFLFEYFSETQRNKGNFPGRFSGRQFSNSRSEMNVSTLELGDSALYLCASSGFGEAFFGQGTRLTVV.

The V gene is TRBV18, the J gene TRBJ2-4; 9 bases match TRBD1. Germline CDR1 is KGHSH and CDR2 is LQKENI. The CDR3 is 18 residues long. V gave up 2 bases and J gave up 0 bases; unmatched junction bases: 8. Here the CDR3 DNA reads TGTGCCAGCTCACCAGGGACAGGGTCCGTTGAAGCCAAAAACATTCAGTACTTC. This gives the protein CASSPGTGSVEAKNIQYF.

This clonotype was detected a few times. The J gene is TRBJ2-2, the V gene TRBV28, with D tentatively TRBD1 (5 bases). Trimming left V 7 bases short and J 0 bases short, with 9 bases between. Germline lookup yields CDR1 MDHEN and CDR2 SYDVKM. CDR3 length: 14 amino acids. CDR3 amino acids: CASTRTPNTGELFF. The CDR3 DNA reads TGTGCCAGCACCAGGACACCGAACACCGGGGAGCTGTTTTTT.

In this sample, this clonotype turned up a few times. V gene TRBV29-1 combines with J gene TRBJ1-1; possibly TRBD1 for D (6 bases). The V end was cut by 8 bases, the J end by 1 base, with 14 bases between. The germline V gene encodes CDR1 SQVTM and CDR2 ANQGSEA. CDR3 length: 13 amino acids. The CDR3 DNA reads TGCAGCCTCCGCAGGGGTAAGAACACTGAAGCTTTCTTT. It translates to CSLRRGKNTEAFF.

This clonotype was seen at least ten times. This chain joins TRBV12-3 or TRBV12-4 and TRBJ2-7, with D perhaps matching TRBD2 (5 bases). V lost 6 bases to trimming and J lost 3 bases, with 15 bases between them. The CDR3 extends over 14 amino acids. The CDR3 nucleotides read TGTGCCAGCAGCCTCTCCGGACGGGACTACGAGCAGTACTTC. As protein: CASSLSGRDYEQYF.

This clonotype has just a few counts. The chain has TRBV15 and TRBJ1-3; the D gene is possibly TRBD1 (6 bases). This CDR3 region has 16 residues. The V end lost 1 base, the J end lost 0 bases, and 10 bases lay between the germline ends. Germline-derived CDR1 and CDR2 are LNHNV and YYDKDF (reference sequence). CDR3 loop: CATSRADSFSGNTIYF. CDR3 nucleotide sequence: TGTGCCACCAGCAGAGCGGACAGCTTCTCTGGAAACACCATATATTTT.

This sequence joins TRBV20-1 and TRBJ2-7; TRBD1 aligns across 7 bases. The CDR3 runs to 14 residues. Germline V gives CDR1 DFQATT, CDR2 SNEGSKA (reference sequence). V lost 2 bases to trimming and J lost 6 bases; unmatched junction nucleotides: 10. The CDR3 DNA reads TGCAGTGCTAGACCCCCCGACAGGGTAGGCGAGCAGTACTTC. This gives the protein CSARPPDRVGEQYF.

The chain employs TRBV10-3 and TRBJ1-2; no reliable D call. The CDR3 consists of 13 residues. The germline V gene has CDR1 ENHRY and CDR2 SYGVKD. V was cut by 8 bases and J by 8 bases, with 18 bases left in between. CDR3 bases: TGTGCCATCGCGGACCGGGAGTTGGGGGGCTACACCTTC. Translating gives CAIADRELGGYTF.

This clonotype was observed a few times. This chain links TRBV20-1 with TRBJ2-3, with 7 bases identical to TRBD2. This CDR3 has 16 residues. V was pared by 0 bases and J by 1 base, with 7 bases of the junction left unmatched. CDR1 is DFQATT and CDR2 is SNEGSKA in the germline V gene (reference sequence). The CDR3 region is CSARDRGLAGTDTQYF. CDR3 in DNA: TGCAGTGCTAGAGATCGGGGTCTAGCGGGCACAGATACGCAGTATTTT.

This rearrangement joins TRBV29-1 to TRBJ1-1; tentative D call: TRBD1 (6 bases). V was shortened by 0 bases and J by 10 bases, with 15 bases between the two germline ends. There are 13 residues in the CDR3. Germline CDR1 reads SQVTM; CDR2 reads ANQGSEA. The CDR3 sequence is CSVEDRGTQSAFF. The DNA of the CDR3 is TGCAGCGTTGAAGATAGGGGGACCCAATCAGCTTTCTTT.

In its sample, this clonotype was seen a few times. V and J are TRBV5-5 and TRBJ2-2, with D tentatively TRBD1 (6 bases). Between the trimmed V and J ends, which lost 1 base and 6 bases, there was a span of 10 bases. CDR3 length equals 14 residues. Germline values: CDR1 SGHKS, CDR2 YYEKEE (reference sequence). CDR3 sequence reads: CASSLWSGAGELFF. In nucleotides, the CDR3 is TGTGCCAGCAGCTTGTGGTCAGGGGCCGGGGAGCTGTTTTTT.

This clonotype occurred a few times. This chain joins TRBV24-1 and TRBJ2-1, with D possibly being TRBD2 (6 bases). Germline V gene sequence: CDR1 KGHDR, CDR2 SFDVKD. Trimming removed 2 bases from V and 4 bases from J, with 11 bases in between. The length of the CDR3 is 15 residues. CDR3 nucleotide sequence: TGTGCCACCAGTGATTCTGGACTAACTTACAATGAGCAGTTCTTC. It yields the protein CATSDSGLTYNEQFF.